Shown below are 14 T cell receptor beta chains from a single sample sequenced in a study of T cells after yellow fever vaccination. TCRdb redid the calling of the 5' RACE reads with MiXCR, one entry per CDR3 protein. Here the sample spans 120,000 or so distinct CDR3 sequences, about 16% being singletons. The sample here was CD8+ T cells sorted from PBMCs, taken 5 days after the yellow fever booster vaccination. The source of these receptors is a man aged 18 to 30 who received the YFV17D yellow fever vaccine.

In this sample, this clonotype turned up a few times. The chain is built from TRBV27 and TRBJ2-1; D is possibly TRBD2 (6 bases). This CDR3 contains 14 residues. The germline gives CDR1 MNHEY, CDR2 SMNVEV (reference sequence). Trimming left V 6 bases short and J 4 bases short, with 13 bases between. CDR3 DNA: TGTGCCAGCAGGCCGGGACTTAAATACAATGAGCAGTTCTTC. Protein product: CASRPGLKYNEQFF.

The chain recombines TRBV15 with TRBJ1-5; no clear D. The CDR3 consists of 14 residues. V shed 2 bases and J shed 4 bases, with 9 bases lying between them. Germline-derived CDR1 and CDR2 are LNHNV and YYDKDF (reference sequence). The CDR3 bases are TGTGCCACCAGCAGACCCCCGGGGAATCAGCCCCAGCATTTT. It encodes CATSRPPGNQPQHF.

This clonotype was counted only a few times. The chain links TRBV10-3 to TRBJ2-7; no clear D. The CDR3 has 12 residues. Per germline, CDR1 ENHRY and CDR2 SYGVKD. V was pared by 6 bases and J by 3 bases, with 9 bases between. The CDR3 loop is CAIRSKGYEQYF. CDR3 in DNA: TGTGCCATCAGGTCCAAAGGCTACGAGCAGTACTTC.

The CDR3 reads CASSPNYNEQFF. As DNA, the CDR3 is TGTGCCAGCAGTCCCAACTACAATGAGCAGTTCTTC. This rearrangement joins TRBV12-3 or TRBV12-4 to TRBJ2-1; D is ambiguous. With 5 bases removed from V and 3 bases from J, the gap between germline ends came to 5 bases. The CDR3 totals 12 residues.

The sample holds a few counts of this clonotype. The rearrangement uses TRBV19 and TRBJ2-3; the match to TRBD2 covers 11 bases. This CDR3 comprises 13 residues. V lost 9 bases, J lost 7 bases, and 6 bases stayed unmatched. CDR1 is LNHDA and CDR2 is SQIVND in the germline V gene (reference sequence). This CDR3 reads CASTSGGPHTQYF. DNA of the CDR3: TGTGCCAGCACTAGCGGGGGTCCGCATACGCAGTATTTT.

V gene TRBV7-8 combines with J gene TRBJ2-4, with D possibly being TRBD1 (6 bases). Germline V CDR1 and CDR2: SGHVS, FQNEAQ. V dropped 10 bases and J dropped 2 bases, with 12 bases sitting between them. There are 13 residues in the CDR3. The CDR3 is CAKTGHPKNIQYF. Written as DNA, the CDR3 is TGTGCCAAAACGGGACACCCCAAAAACATTCAGTACTTC.

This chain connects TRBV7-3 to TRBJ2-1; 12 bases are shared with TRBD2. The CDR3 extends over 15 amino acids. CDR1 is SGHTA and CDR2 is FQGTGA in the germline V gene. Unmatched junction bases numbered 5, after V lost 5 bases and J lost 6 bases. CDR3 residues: CASSILAGGSNEQFF. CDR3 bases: TGTGCCAGCAGCATACTAGCGGGGGGTAGCAATGAGCAGTTCTTC.

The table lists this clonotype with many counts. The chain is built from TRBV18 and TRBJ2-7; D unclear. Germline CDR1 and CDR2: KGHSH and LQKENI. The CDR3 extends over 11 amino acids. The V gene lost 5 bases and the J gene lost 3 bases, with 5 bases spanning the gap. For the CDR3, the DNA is TGTGCCAGCTCAGGCAGCTACGAGCAGTACTTC. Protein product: CASSGSYEQYF.

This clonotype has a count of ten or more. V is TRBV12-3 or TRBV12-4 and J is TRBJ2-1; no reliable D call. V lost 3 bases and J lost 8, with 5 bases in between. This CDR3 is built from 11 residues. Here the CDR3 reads CASSFGDEQFF. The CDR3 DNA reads TGTGCCAGCAGTTTCGGAGATGAGCAGTTCTTC.

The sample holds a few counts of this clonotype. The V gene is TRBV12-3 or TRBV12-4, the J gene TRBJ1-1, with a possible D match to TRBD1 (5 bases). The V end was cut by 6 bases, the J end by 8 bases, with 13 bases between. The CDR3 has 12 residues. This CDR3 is CASSGASSEAFF. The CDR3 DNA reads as TGTGCCAGCAGCGGGGCCTCCTCCGAAGCTTTCTTT.

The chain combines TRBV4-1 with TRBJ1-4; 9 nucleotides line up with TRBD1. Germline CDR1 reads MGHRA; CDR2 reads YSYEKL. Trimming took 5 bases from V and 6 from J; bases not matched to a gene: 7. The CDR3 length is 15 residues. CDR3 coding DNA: TGCGCCAGCAGCGAACGTTGGACAGGGGATGAAAAACTGTTTTTT. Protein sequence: CASSERWTGDEKLFF.

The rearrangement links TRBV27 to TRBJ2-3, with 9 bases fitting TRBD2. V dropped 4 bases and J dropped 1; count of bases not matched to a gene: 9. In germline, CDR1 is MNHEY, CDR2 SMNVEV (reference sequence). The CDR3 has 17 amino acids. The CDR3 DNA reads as TGTGCCAGCAGTTCTCTAGCGGGGATTTTGGGCACAGATACGCAGTATTTT. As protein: CASSSLAGILGTDTQYF.

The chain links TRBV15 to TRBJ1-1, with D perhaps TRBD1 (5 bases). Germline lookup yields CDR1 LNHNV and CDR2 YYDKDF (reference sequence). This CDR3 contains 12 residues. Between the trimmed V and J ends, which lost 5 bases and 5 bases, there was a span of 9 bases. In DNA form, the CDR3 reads TGTGCCACCAGCCCCGGGGGAACTGAAGCTTTCTTT. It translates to CATSPGGTEAFF. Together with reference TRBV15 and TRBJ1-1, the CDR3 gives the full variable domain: DAMVIQNPRYQVTQFGKPVTLSCSQTLNHNVMYWYQQKSSQAPKLLFHYYDKDFNNEADTPDNFQSRRPNTSFCFLDIRSPGLGDTAMYLCATSPGGTEAFFGQGTRLTVV.

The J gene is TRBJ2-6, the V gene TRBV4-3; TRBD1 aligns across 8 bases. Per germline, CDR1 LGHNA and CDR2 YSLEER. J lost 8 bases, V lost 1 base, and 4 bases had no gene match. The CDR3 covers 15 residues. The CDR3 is CASSQGTGGSNVLTF. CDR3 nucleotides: TGCGCCAGCAGCCAAGGAACAGGGGGGTCCAACGTCCTGACTTTC.